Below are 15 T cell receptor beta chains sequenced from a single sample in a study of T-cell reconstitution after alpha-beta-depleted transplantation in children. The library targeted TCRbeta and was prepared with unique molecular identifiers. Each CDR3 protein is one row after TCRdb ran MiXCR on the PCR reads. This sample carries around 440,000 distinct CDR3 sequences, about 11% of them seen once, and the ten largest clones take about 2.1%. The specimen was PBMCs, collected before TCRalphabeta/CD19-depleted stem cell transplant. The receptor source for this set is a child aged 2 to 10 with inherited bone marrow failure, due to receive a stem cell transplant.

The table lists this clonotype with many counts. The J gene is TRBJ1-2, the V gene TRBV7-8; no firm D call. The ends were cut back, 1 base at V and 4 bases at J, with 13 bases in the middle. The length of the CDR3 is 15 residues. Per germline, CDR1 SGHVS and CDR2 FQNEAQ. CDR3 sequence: CASSLEDPWTYGYTF. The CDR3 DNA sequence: TGTGCCAGCAGCTTAGAAGACCCATGGACCTATGGCTACACCTTC.

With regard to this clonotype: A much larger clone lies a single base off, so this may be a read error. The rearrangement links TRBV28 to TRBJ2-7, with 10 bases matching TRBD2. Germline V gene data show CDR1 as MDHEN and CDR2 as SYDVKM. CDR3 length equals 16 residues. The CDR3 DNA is TGTGCCAGCAGTCTAATGGCTAGCGGGGGTTTCTACGACCAGTACTTC. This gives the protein CASSLMASGGFYDQYF.

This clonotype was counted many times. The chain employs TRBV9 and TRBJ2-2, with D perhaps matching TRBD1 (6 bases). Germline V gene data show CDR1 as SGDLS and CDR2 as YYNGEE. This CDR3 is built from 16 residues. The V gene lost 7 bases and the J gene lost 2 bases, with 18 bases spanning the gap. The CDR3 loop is CASLLSGTNNTGELFF. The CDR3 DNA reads TGTGCCAGCCTGCTCTCCGGGACAAACAACACCGGGGAGCTGTTTTTT.

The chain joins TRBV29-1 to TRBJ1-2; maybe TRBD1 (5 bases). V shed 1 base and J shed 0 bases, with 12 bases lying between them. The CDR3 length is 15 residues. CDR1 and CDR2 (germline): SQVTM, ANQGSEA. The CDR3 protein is CSVEGWDGTNYGYTF. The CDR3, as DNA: TGCAGCGTTGAAGGTTGGGACGGAACTAACTATGGCTACACCTTC. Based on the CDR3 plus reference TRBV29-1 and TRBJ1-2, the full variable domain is SAVISQKPSRDICQRGTSLTIQCQVDSQVTMMFWYRQQPGQSLTLIATANQGSEATYESGFVIDKFPISRPNLTFSTLTVSNMSPEDSSIYLCSVEGWDGTNYGYTFGSGTRLTVV.

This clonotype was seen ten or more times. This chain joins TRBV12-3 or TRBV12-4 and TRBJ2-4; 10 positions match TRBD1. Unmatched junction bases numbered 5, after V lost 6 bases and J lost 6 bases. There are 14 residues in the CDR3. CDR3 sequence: CASRLGQGGNIQYF. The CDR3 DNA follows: TGTGCCAGCAGACTCGGACAGGGGGGAAACATTCAGTACTTC.

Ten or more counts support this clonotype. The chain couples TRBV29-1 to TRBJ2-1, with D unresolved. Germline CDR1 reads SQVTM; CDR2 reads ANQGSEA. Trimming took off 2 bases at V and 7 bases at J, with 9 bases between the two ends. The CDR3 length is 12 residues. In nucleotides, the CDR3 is TGCAGCGTTGAAATAAGCGCTAATGAGCAGTTCTTC. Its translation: CSVEISANEQFF.

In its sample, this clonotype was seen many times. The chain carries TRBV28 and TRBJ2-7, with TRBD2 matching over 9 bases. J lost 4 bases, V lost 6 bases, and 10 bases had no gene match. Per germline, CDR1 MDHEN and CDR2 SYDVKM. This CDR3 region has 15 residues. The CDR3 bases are TGTGCCAGCAGCACTGCGGGGGGGCTCGGGTACGAGCAGTACTTC. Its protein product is CASSTAGGLGYEQYF.

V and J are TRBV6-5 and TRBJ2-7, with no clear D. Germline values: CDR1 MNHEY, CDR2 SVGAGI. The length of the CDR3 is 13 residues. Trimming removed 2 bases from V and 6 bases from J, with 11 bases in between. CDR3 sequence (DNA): TGTGCCAGCAGTTACGGAACTCGGAGCGAGCAGTACTTC. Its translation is CASSYGTRSEQYF.

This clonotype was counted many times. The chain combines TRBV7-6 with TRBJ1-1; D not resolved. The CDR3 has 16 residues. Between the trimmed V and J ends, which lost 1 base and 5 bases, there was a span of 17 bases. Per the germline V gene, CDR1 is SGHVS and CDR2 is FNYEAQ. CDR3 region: CASSLDKAKVVTEAFF. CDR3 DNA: TGTGCCAGCAGCTTAGACAAGGCGAAAGTTGTAACTGAAGCTTTCTTT.

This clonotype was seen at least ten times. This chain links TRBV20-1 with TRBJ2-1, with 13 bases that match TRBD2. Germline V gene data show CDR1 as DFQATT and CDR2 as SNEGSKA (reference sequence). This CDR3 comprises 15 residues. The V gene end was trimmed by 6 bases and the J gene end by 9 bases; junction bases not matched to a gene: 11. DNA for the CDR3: TGCAGTGCGAGACTAGCGGGAGGAGCGGGTAGTGAGCAGTTCTTC. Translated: CSARLAGGAGSEQFF.

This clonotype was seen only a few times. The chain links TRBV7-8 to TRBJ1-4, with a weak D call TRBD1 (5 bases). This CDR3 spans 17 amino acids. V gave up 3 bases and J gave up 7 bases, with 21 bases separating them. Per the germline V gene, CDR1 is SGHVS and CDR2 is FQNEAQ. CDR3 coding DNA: TGTGCCAGCAGCTTGGTTCCCGGGGGGTCTTTTGGTGAAAAACTGTTTTTT. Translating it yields CASSLVPGGSFGEKLFF.

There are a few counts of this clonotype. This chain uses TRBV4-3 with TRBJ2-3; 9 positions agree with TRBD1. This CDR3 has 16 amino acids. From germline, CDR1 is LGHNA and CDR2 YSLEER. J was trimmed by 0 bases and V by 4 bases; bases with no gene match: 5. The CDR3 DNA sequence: TGCGCCAGCAGCCCCCTAGGACAGGGGAGCACAGATACGCAGTATTTT. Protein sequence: CASSPLGQGSTDTQYF.

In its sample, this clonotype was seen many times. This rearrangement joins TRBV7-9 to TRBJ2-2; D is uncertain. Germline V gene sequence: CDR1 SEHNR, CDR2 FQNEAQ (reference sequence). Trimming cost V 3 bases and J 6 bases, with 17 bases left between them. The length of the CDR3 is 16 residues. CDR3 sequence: CASSFGRGGPPGELFF. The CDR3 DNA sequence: TGTGCCAGCAGCTTTGGCCGCGGCGGCCCCCCCGGGGAGCTGTTTTTT. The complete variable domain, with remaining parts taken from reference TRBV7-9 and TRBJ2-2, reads DTGVSQNPRHKITKRGQNVTFRCDPISEHNRLYWYRQTLGQGPEFLTYFQNEAQLEKSRLLSDRFSAERPKGSFSTLEIQRTEQGDSAMYLCASSFGRGGPPGELFFGEGSRLTVL.

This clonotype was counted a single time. Here the CDR3 reads CASSLGGDGNEQFF. In DNA form, the CDR3 reads TGTGCCAGCAGCTTAGGAGGCGACGGGAATGAGCAGTTCTTC. The V call is TRBV7-2, the J call TRBJ2-1; D is unresolved. The CDR3 totals 14 residues. V was shortened by 1 base and J by 7 bases, with 11 bases between the two germline ends. From germline, CDR1 is SGHTA and CDR2 FQGNSA.

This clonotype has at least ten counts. CDR3: CASSSIAGGPDTQYF. In DNA, the CDR3 is TGTGCCAGCAGCTCAATAGCGGGAGGGCCAGATACGCAGTATTTT. The gene calls are TRBV28 and TRBJ2-3; 11 bases agree with TRBD2. This CDR3 has 15 amino acids. Looked up from germline, CDR1 is MDHEN and CDR2 is SYDVKM. V shed 6 bases and J 4 bases; nucleotides not matched to a gene: 6.